This T cell receptor beta chain stems from a study of molecular identifiers for immune sequencing clone quantification. Study-wide points: In a background of about 1 million naive cells, spiked Jurkat TCR RNA from one cell was reportedly detectable. Among effectors, clones above 20 RNA copies held over 98% of molecules; among naive cells, under 1%.

This clonotype was recorded at least ten times. Its antigen is still unknown. One entry per CDR3 protein results from TCRdb running MiXCR on the PCR reads. The sample records 20,000 to 30,000 distinct CDR3 sequences, 17% being singletons. This TCR came from a human donor in good health. Some libraries in this study had Jurkat cell RNA spiked in. The sequenced sample was naive CD8+ T cells from blood, with Jurkat cell RNA spiked in. Subset indicated: FACS-sorted CD8+CD4-CCR7+CD45RA+ naive T cells.

The CDR3 reads CASSLGGFMNTEAFF. CDR3 coding DNA: TGTGCCAGCAGCCTAGGGGGGTTCATGAACACTGAAGCTTTCTTT. The chain combines TRBV7-2 with TRBJ1-1; possibly TRBD1 for D (6 bases). This CDR3 has 15 amino acids. Germline V CDR1 and CDR2: SGHTA, FQGNSA. V lost 5 bases to trimming and J lost 0 bases, with 13 bases between them.